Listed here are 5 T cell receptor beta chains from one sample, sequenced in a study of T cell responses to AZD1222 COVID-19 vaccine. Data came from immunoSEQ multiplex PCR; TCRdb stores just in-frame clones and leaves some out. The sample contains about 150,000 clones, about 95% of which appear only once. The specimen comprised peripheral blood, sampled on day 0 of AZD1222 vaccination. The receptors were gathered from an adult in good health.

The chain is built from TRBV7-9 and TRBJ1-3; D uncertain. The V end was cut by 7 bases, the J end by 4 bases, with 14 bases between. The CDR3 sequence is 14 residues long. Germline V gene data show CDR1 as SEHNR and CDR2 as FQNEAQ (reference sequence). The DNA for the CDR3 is TGTGCCAGCACAATCTGGACGGGGGGAAACACCATATATTTT. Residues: CASTIWTGGNTIYF.

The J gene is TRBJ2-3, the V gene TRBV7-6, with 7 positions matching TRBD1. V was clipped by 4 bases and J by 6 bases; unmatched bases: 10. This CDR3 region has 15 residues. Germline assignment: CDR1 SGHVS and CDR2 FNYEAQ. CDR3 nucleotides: TGTGCCAGCAGCTGGGAAGACAGGGATAAGGATACGCAGTATTTT. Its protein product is CASSWEDRDKDTQYF.

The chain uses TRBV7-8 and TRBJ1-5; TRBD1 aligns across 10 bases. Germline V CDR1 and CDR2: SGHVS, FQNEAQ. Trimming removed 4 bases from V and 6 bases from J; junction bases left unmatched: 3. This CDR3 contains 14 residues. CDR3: CASSWDRGSQPQHF. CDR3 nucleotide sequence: TGTGCCAGCAGCTGGGACAGGGGCAGTCAGCCCCAGCATTTT.

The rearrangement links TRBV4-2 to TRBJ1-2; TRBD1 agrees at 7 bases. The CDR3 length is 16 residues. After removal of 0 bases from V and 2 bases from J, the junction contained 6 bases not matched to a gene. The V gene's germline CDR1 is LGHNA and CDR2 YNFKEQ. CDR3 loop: CASSQERTGENYGYTF. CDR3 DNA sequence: TGTGCCAGCAGCCAAGAGCGCACAGGGGAGAACTATGGCTACACCTTC.

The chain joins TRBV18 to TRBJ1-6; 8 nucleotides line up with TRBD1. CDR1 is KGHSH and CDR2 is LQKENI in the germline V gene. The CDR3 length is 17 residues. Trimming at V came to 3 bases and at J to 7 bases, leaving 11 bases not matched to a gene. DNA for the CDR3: TGTGCCAGCTCACCTCGTGGCCGGGACAGGATGAATTCACCCCTCCACTTT. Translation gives CASSPRGRDRMNSPLHF.